Listed below are T cell receptor beta chains from one sample, sequenced in a study of blood T cell repertoires in COVID-19. The data were produced by immunoSEQ multiplex PCR, yet TCRdb's version contains in-frame clones alone and is incomplete. The top ten clones hold 15% to 20% of a sample with more than 50,000 clones, 70% to 90% of them seen once. Sequencing used peripheral blood. The receptors derive from a human donor in a cohort sampled during active COVID-19. Each CDR3 is given with its conserved first and last residue. The order of the fields is V gene, clone size, D gene, CDR3 length, J gene, CDR3 protein, CDR3 DNA. A D gene is named only where the DNA matches it firmly. Expanded clones are given a class, and other clones once, few, many or no size at all.

V: TRBV18; size: NA; D: NA; length: 14; J: TRBJ1-4; CDR3: CASSRGGLEEKLFF; DNA: TGTGCCAGCTCCCGGGGGGGGCTGGAGGAAAAACTGTTTTTT
V: TRBV20-1; size: few; D: TRBD2; length: 14; J: TRBJ2-7; CDR3: CSASRPGGPHEQYF; DNA: TGCAGTGCTAGTAGACCGGGGGGGCCCCACGAGCAGTACTTC
V: TRBV5-8; size: NA; D: NA; length: 15; J: TRBJ1-3; CDR3: CASSRGEHSGNTIYF; DNA: TGTGCCAGCAGCCGGGGGGAGCACTCTGGAAACACCATATATTTT
V: TRBV30; size: NA; D: NA; length: 13; J: TRBJ1-2; CDR3: CAWSVQQPKGYTF; DNA: TGTGCCTGGAGTGTACAGCAGCCCAAAGGCTACACCTTC
V: TRBV7-9; size: NA; D: TRBD2; length: 15; J: TRBJ2-7; CDR3: CASSLSAGGIHEQYF; DNA: TGTGCCAGCAGCTTAAGCGCGGGGGGGATCCACGAGCAGTACTTC
V: TRBV7-9; size: few; D: NA; length: 14; J: TRBJ2-3; CDR3: CASSLQGSTDTQYF; DNA: TGTGCCAGCAGCTTACAGGGGAGCACAGATACGCAGTATTTT
V: TRBV3-1/TRBV3-2; size: NA; D: TRBD1; length: 15; J: TRBJ1-2; CDR3: CASTRGQGAVYGYTF; DNA: TGTGCCAGCACCAGGGGGCAGGGGGCAGTCTATGGCTACACCTTC
V: TRBV29-1; size: NA; D: NA; length: 11; J: TRBJ1-2; CDR3: CSVFMVDGYTF; DNA: TGCAGCGTGTTTATGGTAGATGGCTACACCTTC
V: TRBV6-1; size: few; D: TRBD1; length: 13; J: TRBJ2-7; CDR3: CASSEDGQGRGNF; DNA: TGTGCCAGCAGTGAAGACGGACAGGGGAGAGGGAACTTC
V: TRBV5-4; size: NA; D: NA; length: 16; J: TRBJ2-1; CDR3: CASSLGQDVTYNEQFF; DNA: TGTGCCAGCAGCTTGGGACAGGATGTTACCTACAATGAGCAGTTCTTC
V: TRBV7-9; size: once; D: TRBD2; length: 14; J: TRBJ2-3; CDR3: CASQSGGATDTQYF; DNA: TGTGCCTCTCAGAGCGGGGGGGCTACAGATACGCAGTATTTT
V: TRBV6-2/TRBV6-3; size: NA; D: NA; length: 14; J: TRBJ2-5; CDR3: CASSYSLSLGTQYF; DNA: TGTGCCAGCAGTTACTCCCTCAGTCTAGGGACCCAGTACTTC
V: TRBV14; size: NA; D: NA; length: 20; J: TRBJ2-1; CDR3: CASSQEGAVRGHRPYNEQFF; DNA: TGTGCCAGCAGCCAAGAAGGGGCAGTCCGAGGTCACAGGCCCTACAATGAGCAGTTCTTC
V: TRBV7-2; size: NA; D: NA; length: 16; J: TRBJ1-1; CDR3: CASSLGGGILNTEAFF; DNA: TGTGCCAGCAGCTTAGGAGGAGGGATACTGAACACTGAAGCTTTCTTT
V: TRBV4-1; size: NA; D: TRBD2; length: 15; J: TRBJ2-7; CDR3: CASSQRTSDSYEQYF; DNA: TGCGCCAGCAGCCAAAGGACTAGCGATTCCTACGAGCAGTACTTC
V: TRBV6-6; size: NA; D: NA; length: 16; J: TRBJ1-3; CDR3: CASNPGRVIPGNTIYF; DNA: TGTGCCAGCAACCCGGGGAGGGTGATACCTGGAAACACCATATATTTT
V: TRBV3-1/TRBV3-2; size: NA; D: NA; length: 16; J: TRBJ2-4; CDR3: CASSQQGGLSKNIQYF; DNA: TGTGCCAGCAGCCAACAGGGGGGCCTGTCCAAAAACATTCAGTACTTC
V: TRBV20-1; size: NA; D: TRBD1; length: 10; J: TRBJ1-2; CDR3: CSADRDGYTF; DNA: TGCAGTGCCGACAGGGACGGCTACACCTTC
V: TRBV5-5; size: NA; D: TRBD1; length: 14; J: TRBJ2-5; CDR3: CASSSTGIQETQYF; DNA: TGTGCCAGCAGCTCGACAGGGATCCAAGAGACCCAGTACTTC
V: TRBV9; size: NA; D: TRBD1; length: 14; J: TRBJ2-3; CDR3: CASSTGQGADTQYF; DNA: TGTGCCAGCAGCACAGGACAGGGGGCAGATACGCAGTATTTT
V: TRBV5-4; size: NA; D: TRBD2; length: 15; J: TRBJ2-3; CDR3: CASSQTSGGRYTQYF; DNA: TGTGCCAGCAGCCAGACTAGCGGGGGGAGGTATACGCAGTATTTT
V: TRBV25-1; size: once; D: NA; length: 11; J: TRBJ1-2; CDR3: CASSESRGYTF; DNA: TGTGCCAGCAGTGAATCGCGGGGATACACCTTC
V: TRBV7-9; size: NA; D: NA; length: 15; J: TRBJ2-5; CDR3: CASSPRAGNEETQYF; DNA: TGTGCCAGCAGCCCCCGGGCAGGGAACGAAGAGACCCAGTACTTC
V: TRBV9; size: NA; D: TRBD2; length: 16; J: TRBJ2-3; CDR3: CASSETSGGHPDTQYF; DNA: TGTGCCAGCAGCGAAACGAGCGGGGGACACCCAGATACGCAGTATTTT
V: TRBV6-2/TRBV6-3; size: NA; D: TRBD1; length: 16; J: TRBJ1-1; CDR3: CASSYLRGRRSTEAFF; DNA: TGTGCCAGCAGTTACCTTAGGGGGCGACGGTCCACTGAAGCTTTCTTT
V: TRBV9; size: NA; D: NA; length: 12; J: TRBJ2-1; CDR3: CASSVGQDEQFF; DNA: TGTGCCAGCAGCGTAGGACAGGATGAGCAGTTCTTC
V: TRBV19; size: few; D: TRBD2; length: 18; J: TRBJ2-1; CDR3: CASSIMASGGGSYNEQFF; DNA: TGTGCCAGTAGTATAATGGCTAGCGGGGGGGGCTCCTACAATGAGCAGTTCTTC
V: TRBV6-5; size: once; D: NA; length: 15; J: TRBJ2-1; CDR3: CASSYEAGNYNEQFF; DNA: TGTGCCAGCAGTTACGAGGCAGGGAACTACAATGAGCAGTTCTTC
V: TRBV9; size: NA; D: TRBD1; length: 16; J: TRBJ1-2; CDR3: CASSPPRGTGGYGYTF; DNA: TGTGCCAGCAGCCCCCCCCGCGGGACAGGGGGGTATGGCTACACCTTC
V: TRBV3-1/TRBV3-2; size: NA; D: NA; length: 12; J: TRBJ1-1; CDR3: CASSQGAREAFF; DNA: TGTGCCAGCAGCCAAGGAGCACGGGAAGCTTTCTTT
V: TRBV9; size: NA; D: NA; length: 16; J: TRBJ2-3; CDR3: CASSVDPGTSTDTQYF; DNA: TGTGCCAGCAGCGTAGATCCGGGGACTAGCACAGATACGCAGTATTTT
V: TRBV7-2; size: few; D: NA; length: 15; J: TRBJ1-3; CDR3: CASSLARGSGNTIYF; DNA: TGTGCCAGCAGCTTAGCGCGAGGGTCCGGAAACACCATATATTTT
V: TRBV6-2/TRBV6-3; size: few; D: NA; length: 14; J: TRBJ2-2; CDR3: CASSPRTATGELFF; DNA: TGTGCCAGCAGCCCACGGACAGCCACCGGGGAGCTGTTTTTT
V: TRBV4-3; size: NA; D: TRBD2; length: 17; J: TRBJ2-5; CDR3: CASSQDLTRGGLETQYF; DNA: TGCGCCAGCAGCCAAGATCTTACGCGGGGGGGCCTTGAGACCCAGTACTTC
V: TRBV6-5; size: NA; D: NA; length: 16; J: TRBJ1-4; CDR3: CASSSRRTATNEKLFF; DNA: TGTGCCAGCAGTTCCCGTAGGACAGCAACTAATGAAAAACTGTTTTTT
V: TRBV19; size: NA; D: TRBD1; length: 12; J: TRBJ1-2; CDR3: CATDQGARGYTF; DNA: TGTGCCACCGATCAGGGGGCGCGGGGCTACACCTTC
V: TRBV10-3; size: NA; D: NA; length: 15; J: TRBJ2-3; CDR3: CAISESLRGWDTQYF; DNA: TGTGCCATCAGTGAGTCGCTGCGGGGTTGGGATACGCAGTATTTT
V: TRBV3-1/TRBV3-2; size: NA; D: NA; length: 15; J: TRBJ2-7; CDR3: CATSYGGGSWSEQYF; DNA: TGTGCCACCAGCTACGGCGGGGGCTCCTGGTCCGAGCAGTACTTC
V: TRBV10-3; size: NA; D: NA; length: 16; J: TRBJ2-2; CDR3: CAISESRLGGVGELFF; DNA: TGTGCCATCAGTGAGTCCAGGCTCGGAGGGGTCGGGGAGCTGTTTTTT
V: TRBV5-1; size: NA; D: NA; length: 16; J: TRBJ2-7; CDR3: CASSIGQLMNSYEQYF; DNA: TGCGCCAGCAGCATTGGACAGTTAATGAACTCCTACGAGCAGTACTTC
V: TRBV6-6; size: once; D: TRBD2; length: 15; J: TRBJ2-1; CDR3: CASSRTSGPYNEQFF; DNA: TGTGCCAGCAGCCGGACTAGCGGTCCCTACAATGAGCAGTTCTTC